This T cell receptor (beta chain) appears in the sequencing data of a study of blood T cell repertoires in COVID-19. In the study overall: From the United States, Italy and Spain came samples of acute and convalescent COVID-19. Sources were T cells, B-cell-depleted T cells, or PBMCs; the material itself was cDNA or gDNA.

In the source study's methods: From reference gene primer amplification, estimates of nucleated cell counts were derived. Data came from immunoSEQ multiplex PCR; TCRdb stores just in-frame clones and leaves some out. Clonal size and the V and J genes are those of that table, whereas D and trimming came from the DNA. Altogether about 100,000 clones are present, 70% to 80% being singletons, with the ten largest covering approximately 30%. The CDR3 has 16 amino acids. V was trimmed by 0 bases and J by 4 bases, leaving 15 bases between them. Germline V lookup: CDR1 MNHNS, CDR2 SASEGT. The sequencing input was peripheral blood. The TCR comes from a man aged 70 or older with active or convalescent COVID-19. The chain couples TRBV6-1 to TRBJ1-2; perhaps TRBD1 as D (5 bases). The DNA for the CDR3 is TGTGCCAGCAGTGAAGCGCTAGGACACTCCCGCTATGGCTACACCTTC. It encodes CASSEALGHSRYGYTF.